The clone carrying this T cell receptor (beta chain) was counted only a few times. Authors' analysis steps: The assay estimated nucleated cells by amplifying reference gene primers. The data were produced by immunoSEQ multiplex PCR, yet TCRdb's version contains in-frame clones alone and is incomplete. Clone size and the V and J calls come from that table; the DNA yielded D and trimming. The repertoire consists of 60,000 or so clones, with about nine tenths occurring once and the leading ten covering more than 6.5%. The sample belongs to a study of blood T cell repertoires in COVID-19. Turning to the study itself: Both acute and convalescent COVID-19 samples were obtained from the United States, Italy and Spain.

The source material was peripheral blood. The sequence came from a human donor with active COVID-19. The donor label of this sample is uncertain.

The CDR3 nucleotides are TGTGCCAGCAGTGGGCGGGAGCGTAATGAGCAGTTCTTC. Its translation is CASSGRERNEQFF. The gene calls are TRBV7-2 and TRBJ2-1, with TRBD2 identical over 7 bases. Trimming at V came to 6 bases and at J to 7 bases, leaving 6 bases not matched to a gene. The CDR3 sequence is 13 residues long. Germline V gives CDR1 SGHTA, CDR2 FQGNSA. Combining the CDR3 with reference TRBV7-2 and TRBJ2-1 gives the whole variable domain GAGVSQSPSNKVTEKGKDVELRCDPISGHTALYWYRQSLGQGLEFLIYFQGNSAPDKSGLPSDRFSAERTGGSVSTLTIQRTQQEDSAVYLCASSGRERNEQFFGPGTRLTVL.